The present T cell receptor beta chain was sequenced within a study of chemoradiotherapy in HPV16-positive cancers. Assay used: immunoSEQ multiplex PCR; TCRdb lists only in-frame clones, some missing. The repertoire consists of more than 9,500 clones, with 85% to 90% occurring once and the leading ten covering about 2.2%. In the case of this clone: What it binds is unknown.

General study results and limits: Candidate HPV-specific clones and E7-related TCR motifs grew in tumor during treatment.

This CDR3 is built from 14 residues. Trimming took 5 bases from V and 7 from J, leaving 15 bases between them. Germline V gene lookup returns CDR1 LNHDA and CDR2 SQIVND (reference sequence). The sequence was collected from a human donor with HPV-associated anogenital cancer. The rearrangement uses TRBV19 and TRBJ2-1; tentatively, D is TRBD1 or TRBD2 (5 bases each). Here the sequenced sample was blood, taken from a patient who underwent chemoradiotherapy. CDR3 amino acids: CASSVGAMGNEQFF. In nucleotides, the CDR3 is TGTGCCAGTAGTGTCGGGGCTATGGGGAATGAGCAGTTCTTC. The full variable domain, its missing parts supplied by reference TRBV19 and TRBJ2-1, is DGGITQSPKYLFRKEGQNVTLSCEQNLNHDAMYWYRQDPGQGLRLIYYSQIVNDFQKGDIAEGYSVSREKKESFPLTVTSAQKNPTAFYLCASSVGAMGNEQFFGPGTRLTVL.